This T cell receptor (beta chain) was observed in a study of blood T cell repertoires in COVID-19. The CDR3 runs 14 residues. CDR1 and CDR2 from the germline V gene are SGHRS and YFSETQ. Unmatched junction bases numbered 7, after V lost 4 bases and J lost 4 bases. Only in-frame clones appear in the TCRdb table, and some are missing; sequencing was by immunoSEQ multiplex PCR. Of over 130,000 clones listed, roughly 80% are singletons. The receptor was isolated from a man aged 45 to 65 with acute or convalescent COVID-19. The material sequenced was peripheral blood. This sequence joins TRBV5-1 and TRBJ2-5, with TRBD2 matching over 7 bases. Here the CDR3 DNA reads TGCGCCAGCAGCCGGGGGGAAGATGGAGAGACCCAGTACTTC. Translation gives CASSRGEDGETQYF.